The 13 T cell receptor beta chains given below trace back to one sample, sequenced in a study of shared clonotypes between healthy human individuals (dated by TCRdb to the early 2020s). The library was generated by the immunoSEQ multiplex PCR assay. Imported from immuneACCESS, the table was reduced by TCRdb to in-frame sequences with V and J called. These copies leave out some clones; in studies compared against another copy, an unresolved V gene accounts for under half, and the cause of the remainder is not known. The table for this sample lists millions of clones; 85% to 95% of them were counted only once. Approximately 0.4% of the sample comes from the top ten. The sequenced material came from naive CD4+ T cells from PBMCs. The sample's cell subset or site label is to be understood as: CD45RA+ positively selected. The receptor source for this set is a young man in good health. Some clones in this sample may be carry-over from other donors' samples.

This chain connects TRBV4-2 to TRBJ2-7, with 12 nucleotides matching TRBD1. Germline V lookup: CDR1 LGHNA, CDR2 YNFKEQ. The CDR3 covers 16 residues. With 4 bases clipped from V and 5 bases from J, the junction kept 9 bases outside the gene matches. In nucleotides, the CDR3 is TGTGCCAGCAGCCGATCACTACGGGACAGGGGGCACGAGCAGTACTTC. Its translation is CASSRSLRDRGHEQYF.

The chain has TRBV21-1 and TRBJ2-5; the D call in the table, TRBD1, was not verified against the DNA. TRBV21-1 is classified as a pseudogene. The CDR3 loop spans 16 amino acids. CDR3: CASSKASTRTLETQYF. CDR3 nucleotides: TGTGCCAGCAGCAAAGCGAGTACGCGGACACTAGAGACCCAGTACTTC.

This clone appeared once. This sample includes further DNA sequences coding for the same CDR3. The genes are TRBV5-1 and TRBJ2-5; D assignment may be TRBD1 or TRBD2 (5 bases each). V was shortened by 5 bases and J by 1 base, with 12 bases between the two germline ends. The germline gives CDR1 SGHRS, CDR2 YFSETQ. The CDR3 covers 14 residues. The DNA for the CDR3 is TGCGCCAGCAGTTTCCTGGGGACCCAAGAGACCCAGTACTTC. Translating gives CASSFLGTQETQYF.

This rearrangement joins TRBV9 to TRBJ2-1; 8 positions match TRBD2. The germline gives CDR1 SGDLS, CDR2 YYNGEE. With 0 bases clipped from V and 4 bases from J, the junction kept 3 bases outside the gene matches. The CDR3 consists of 15 residues. The CDR3 loop reads CASSVAVAGYNEQFF. CDR3 coding DNA: TGTGCCAGCAGCGTAGCGGTAGCGGGATACAATGAGCAGTTCTTC.

The J gene is TRBJ1-6, the V gene TRBV7-9; a weak D match, TRBD1 (5 bases). This CDR3 region has 13 residues. The germline CDR1 and CDR2 sequences are SEHNR and FQNEAQ (reference sequence). V was clipped by 4 bases and J by 10 bases, with 11 bases between them. The CDR3 sequence is CASSSGRGSPLHF. The CDR3, as DNA: TGTGCCAGCAGCTCGGGCCGGGGCTCACCCCTCCACTTT.

The chain links TRBV7-9 to TRBJ1-2; D unresolved. CDR1 and CDR2 from the germline V gene are SEHNR and FQNEAQ (reference sequence). There are 15 residues in the CDR3. The V and J ends lost 1 base and 2 bases respectively, with 11 bases between them. Here the CDR3 reads CASSLVTVRNYGYTF. As DNA, the CDR3 is TGTGCCAGCAGCTTAGTTACCGTTCGGAACTATGGCTACACCTTC.

The chain combines TRBV18 with TRBJ1-2; 7 bases line up with TRBD1. The germline V gene has CDR1 KGHSH and CDR2 LQKENI. V gave up 2 bases and J gave up 3 bases; unmatched junction bases: 9. This CDR3 spans 16 amino acids. Written as DNA, the CDR3 is TGTGCCAGCTCACCAATCATCTCGACAGGGTACTATGGCTACACCTTC. It encodes CASSPIISTGYYGYTF.

The chain links TRBV11-2 to TRBJ1-1; D is undetermined. V dropped 5 bases and J dropped 6 bases, with 16 bases sitting between them. Germline assignment: CDR1 SGHAT and CDR2 FQNNGV. The CDR3 loop spans 14 amino acids. CDR3 in DNA: TGTGCCAGCAGCGCAAGTGGCAGCCCCGCTGAAGCTTTCTTT. This encodes CASSASGSPAEAFF. The full variable domain, rest sourced from reference TRBV11-2 and TRBJ1-1, is EAGVAQSPRYKIIEKRQSVAFWCNPISGHATLYWYQQILGQGPKLLIQFQNNGVVDDSQLPKDRFSAERLKGVDSTLKIQPAKLEDSAVYLCASSASGSPAEAFFGQGTRLTVV.

V gene TRBV6-6 combines with J gene TRBJ1-5; D is possibly TRBD1 (5 bases). The ends were cut back, 9 bases at V and 10 bases at J, with 22 bases in the middle. Germline loops: CDR1 MNHNY, CDR2 SVGAGI (reference sequence). CDR3 size: 14 residues. CDR3: CASYEWGGISPQHF. CDR3 nucleotides: TGTGCCAGTTACGAGTGGGGGGGGATCAGCCCCCAGCATTTT.

In this sample, this clone turned up once. The V call is TRBV18, the J call TRBJ1-2; D call uncertain. Germline V gene sequence: CDR1 KGHSH, CDR2 LQKENI. This CDR3 has 16 residues. The V end lost 3 bases, the J end lost 0 bases, and 14 bases lay between the germline ends. CDR3 DNA: TGTGCCAGCTCACCGCGGTCCCAGGAAGCTAACTATGGCTACACCTTC. Its protein product is CASSPRSQEANYGYTF.

This chain joins TRBV6-6 and TRBJ1-6, with D hard to call. Germline values: CDR1 MNHNY, CDR2 SVGAGI (reference sequence). V was shortened by 7 bases and J by 3 bases, with 13 bases between the two germline ends. The CDR3 is 15 residues long. Here the CDR3 DNA reads TGTGCCAGCACCCAGGACGCCAACTATAATTCACCCCTCCACTTT. The encoded protein is CASTQDANYNSPLHF.

The chain uses TRBV5-5 and TRBJ1-2; weak D call: TRBD1 (6 bases). This CDR3 contains 16 residues. Deletions cut 0 bases from V and 4 bases from J, with 16 bases between. Germline V gene data show CDR1 as SGHKS and CDR2 as YYEKEE (reference sequence). This chain's CDR3 is CASSLVPGAGSYGYTF. In nucleotides, the CDR3 is TGTGCCAGCAGCTTGGTACCAGGGGCGGGGAGCTATGGCTACACCTTC.

This clone appeared once. The chain links TRBV5-4 to TRBJ1-2; 7 nucleotides match TRBD1. The V gene end was trimmed by 3 bases and the J gene end by 7 bases; junction bases not matched to a gene: 9. The CDR3 covers 14 residues. Germline V gene data show CDR1 as SGHNT and CDR2 as YYREEE (reference sequence). The CDR3 protein is CASSWGTRDSGYTF. DNA for the CDR3: TGTGCCAGCAGCTGGGGAACCAGGGACAGTGGCTACACCTTC.